This is a list of T cell receptor beta chains from one sample in a study of shared clonotypes between healthy human individuals. The assay was immunoSEQ multiplex PCR, and TCRdb's table has in-frame clones only and misses some. The table includes 490,000 or so clones, about 80% detected once. What was sequenced was PBMCs. Receptors originate from a woman aged 40 to 50 in good health. Some clones in this sample may be carry-over from other donors' samples. Both conserved end residues are part of each CDR3.

v_gene	j_gene	CDR3aa
TRBV5-1	TRBJ2-5	CASSWAGGFQETQYF
TRBV7-6	TRBJ2-1	CASSVAPSAHEQFF
TRBV7-9	TRBJ1-5	CASSSGHTPQHF
TRBV18	TRBJ2-3	CASSPGPLLAGPPDTQYF
TRBV5-6	TRBJ2-3	CASSLLAGADTQYF
TRBV6-1	TRBJ1-5	CASSGQLNSNQPQHF
TRBV5-8	TRBJ1-1	CASSHWVGSPMNTEAFF
TRBV7-3	TRBJ2-3	CASSSYSTDTQYF
TRBV30	TRBJ1-2	CAWSVGYGYTF
TRBV28	TRBJ1-2	CASSLVLRTGPYGYTF
TRBV7-3	TRBJ1-1	CASRRDRATEAFF
TRBV18	TRBJ2-3	CASSPRQAPADTQYF
TRBV5-4	TRBJ2-5	CASSLGVVGQETQYF
TRBV29-1	TRBJ2-5	CSVARASPQETQYF
TRBV5-6	TRBJ1-6	CASSLLDRGLNSPLHF
TRBV18	TRBJ2-5	CASSPGTGEETQYF
TRBV11-2	TRBJ2-1	CASGSFNEQFF
TRBV5-1	TRBJ1-2	CASSLGTGAYGYTF
TRBV10-2	TRBJ2-3	CATGASDIYTQYF
TRBV15	TRBJ2-1	CATSRDKGSSYNEQFF
TRBV28	TRBJ1-1	CASRRTGWGRDTEAFF
TRBV7-9	TRBJ1-2	CASSDLGQGLNYGYTF
TRBV20-1	TRBJ1-2	CSAPHPNGYTF
TRBV20-1	-	CSAGNYEQYF
TRBV27	TRBJ1-2	CASSESTQGVNYGYTF
TRBV7-9	-	CASSFPFSYEQYF
TRBV6-1	TRBJ2-7	CASSPTSGSYEQYF
TRBV6-4	TRBJ2-1	CASSAGQGDYNEQFF
TRBV6-5	TRBJ1-1	CASSYREPNTEAFF
TRBV12-5	TRBJ1-1	CASGLGTGAVNTEAFF
TRBV6-6	TRBJ2-1	CASSRGLAGSYNEQFF
TRBV10-3	TRBJ2-1	CAISETSGNSYNEQFF
TRBV7-9	TRBJ2-5	CASSFGSGSGQETQYF
TRBV11-2	-	CASSRIASGGSSYEQYF
TRBV6-5	TRBJ1-2	CASNPRRGNTF
TRBV28	TRBJ2-1	CASGDPNGDEQFF
TRBV7-9	TRBJ1-5	CASSLGQGRNQPQHF
TRBV6-6	TRBJ2-2	CASSYSNSHTGELFF
TRBV29-1	TRBJ2-7	CSVVLRDRGREQYF
TRBV9	TRBJ2-2	CASSEGLASGELFF
TRBV5-5	TRBJ1-5	CASSLEGGNSNQPQHF
TRBV10-3	TRBJ1-5	CAISESGQGAWQPQHF
TRBV5-1	TRBJ2-2	CASSFGGGNTGELFF
TRBV29-1	TRBJ2-7	CSVREVRTSEGEQYF
TRBV7-2	TRBJ2-1	CASSLGLAGGPSEQFF
TRBV27	TRBJ1-5	CASRPHEEVNQPQHF
TRBV11-2	TRBJ1-2	CASSPGQGVGYGYTF
TRBV27	TRBJ1-5	CASSLSPHRGRNQPQHF
TRBV25-1	TRBJ1-3	CASSGRDRRGNTIYF
TRBV7-2	TRBJ1-1	CASSPSLQGLRNTEAFF
TRBV27	TRBJ2-7	CASSYRGTYEQYF
TRBV28	TRBJ2-1	CASSSGETTYNEQFF
TRBV19	TRBJ2-6	CASSIGGANVLTF
TRBV25-1	TRBJ1-1	CASSELGLGSTEAFF
TRBV27	TRBJ1-5	CASSHTGGNQPQHF
TRBV4-2	TRBJ2-7	CASSQADRVNSYEQYF
TRBV29-1	TRBJ2-1	CSAEGYGAYNEQFF